These T cell receptor beta chains were read from a single sample in a study of identifying expanded T cells in peripheral blood. Profiled with immunoSEQ multiplex PCR; TCRdb holds only in-frame clones, not every one. The profile shows more than 50,000 clones, approximately 80% of them singletons. What was sequenced was blood. Receptors were obtained from a person between 18 and 75 years old in good health. The conserved cysteine and the conserved F or W are not part of the CDR3 here. A D gene is named only where the DNA matches it firmly.

>TRBV19|.|TRBJ1-2
ASELAGEYGYT
>TRBV10-3|.|TRBJ2-3
AISGRGPFSTDTQY
>TRBV9|.|TRBJ2-3
ASSVASASRDTQY
>TRBV5-6|TRBD1|TRBJ1-4
ASSLLAGTGELTNEKLF
>TRBV5-1|TRBD2|TRBJ2-3
ASSLGLAGALSTDTQY
>TRBV7-9|.|TRBJ2-5
ASSPGLFEETQY
>TRBV27|.|TRBJ1-2
ASSSEQLEGYT
>TRBV6-1|.|TRBJ1-5
ATQRGRDRNQPQH
>TRBV4-1|TRBD2|TRBJ2-1
ASSWRAGDDNEQF
>TRBV2|.|TRBJ2-1
ASFGDGSYNEQF
>TRBV19|TRBD1|TRBJ2-7
ASSIGATGSTTYEQY
>TRBV18|TRBD1|TRBJ2-2
ASSPTPGQGSGELF
>TRBV5-8|.|TRBJ2-1
ASSSFSGHPYNEQF
>TRBV4-1|.|TRBJ2-5
ASSPPGRLQETQY
>TRBV20-1|.|TRBJ1-2
SAGSNYGYT
>TRBV7-9|TRBD2|TRBJ2-5
ASSFSLAGVWQETQY
>TRBV2|.|TRBJ2-2
ASRNTGELF
>TRBV20-1|.|TRBJ2-5
SAIEGETQY
>TRBV30|TRBD1|TRBJ1-2
AWRTIGTAYGYT
>TRBV2|.|TRBJ2-2
ASSDGGSSWNTGELF
>TRBV30|TRBD2|TRBJ2-2
AWRLAANTGELF
>TRBV5-1|.|TRBJ2-7
ASSSREGYEQY
>TRBV6-1|.|TRBJ1-2
ASSVGGDAYGYT
>TRBV12-2|.|TRBJ2-2
ASRSPLQGTGELF
>TRBV19|.|TRBJ1-1
ASSKKVNTEAF
>TRBV19|TRBD2|TRBJ2-7
ASSPAGARSYEQY
>TRBV4-3|.|TRBJ2-7
ASSQTTGGTYEQY
>TRBV11-3|.|TRBJ1-1
ASMGEGSTEAF
>TRBV7-9|.|TRBJ1-2
ASSPGSPLANYGYT
>TRBV12-5|TRBD1|TRBJ2-3
ASGRGFSTDTQY
>TRBV29-1|TRBD1|TRBJ1-1
SASQGVSTEAF
>TRBV9|.|TRBJ2-1
ASTRTENEQF
>TRBV19|.|TRBJ1-1
ASSINRAEMSAF
>TRBV14|.|TRBJ2-3
ASSQVPDTQY
>TRBV15|.|TRBJ1-2
ATSRAAGPLYGYT
>TRBV5-8|.|TRBJ1-5
ASRDRGAWNQPQH
>TRBV11-3|.|TRBJ2-1
ASSLSYNEQF
>TRBV27|TRBD1|TRBJ1-1
ASRRDRGQENTEAF
>TRBV11-2|.|TRBJ2-5
ASSLGLNSRYQETQY
>TRBV5-1|TRBD1|TRBJ2-5
ASSLMPGGRETQY
>TRBV9|TRBD2|TRBJ2-2
ASSQQRTSGGAIGELF
>TRBV7-2|.|TRBJ1-1
ASSYSTGTAF
>TRBV6-6|TRBD1|TRBJ1-2
ASSYEQGSGYT
>TRBV6-6|TRBD1|TRBJ1-4
ASSSPGQRYEKLF
>TRBV5-1|TRBD1|TRBJ2-5
ASRLGTGGKETQY
>TRBV5-4|.|TRBJ2-3
ASSPGPRPGDTQY
>TRBV10-2|TRBD1|TRBJ2-1
ASSVWGQGYNEQF
>TRBV27|TRBD1|TRBJ1-2
ASSLRLLSGQGRDYGYT
>TRBV27|.|TRBJ2-3
ASQRASTDTQY
>TRBV5-1|TRBD1|TRBJ1-4
ASSLSGGGEKLF